One T cell receptor (beta chain) is described in this entry. Its antigen is currently not known. No much larger clone is present one base from it, and per-base qualities are unavailable. The data were obtained in a study of blood T cell repertoires in COVID-19 (dated by TCRdb to about 2020). Study-level background: Samples from collaborators originated in the United States, Italy and Spain and spanned both the acute and convalescent phases of COVID-19. The prospective study material was composed of cDNA or gDNA derived from T cells, B-cell-depleted T cells, or PBMCs. Deeply sampled blood TCRbeta repertoires from subjects exposed to, actively infected with, or recovered from COVID-19 were included in the dataset. A freely available public database, intended as a resource for researchers studying the immune response to SARS-CoV-2, is where the repertoires were released. The samples were drawn from two sources: the first 160 participants of the ongoing ImmuneRACE study, and 1,254 subjects contributed by 6 global collaborators. The sample metadata nearly always contained a de-identified subject ID, COVID-19 status, age in years and sex. HLA class I and class II types, where available, came from metadata supplied by the sample provider rather than from assay-based typing. What the work shows at the level of the full study, not this receptor alone: The quantity of clinical and demographic metadata differed by source and by participant and was supplied without curation.

Each collaborating institution followed its own protocols to collect whole blood in K2EDTA tubes. For TCRbeta analysis, collaborators shipped samples in one of three forms: frozen whole blood, isolated PBMCs, or DNA extracted from either of those sample types. TCRbeta CDR3 regions were amplified from genomic DNA using the immunoSEQ Assay, a bias-controlled multiplex PCR. The study's own analysis went as follows. The number of nucleated cells in each sample was estimated by amplification of reference gene primers within the assay. To quantify the absolute abundance of each unique TCRbeta CDR3 rearrangement, sequence reads were collapsed and filtered. For each sample, productive Simpson clonality was calculated as the square root of Simpson's diversity index across productive rearrangements. What TCRdb holds here is the immuneACCESS table cut down to in-frame rearrangements. Part of the clones is not present; checked against another copy, under half of the missing clones reflect an unresolved V gene, and the others are unexplained. The V and J calls and clone size were taken over from that table, and D and trimming were inferred from the DNA. The sample table lists around 24,000 clones, roughly 90% of them with a count of one. The ten most abundant clones make up around 11% of the sample.

There are 13 amino acids in the CDR3, from cysteine to phenylalanine inclusive. Just CDR3 DNA is preserved here, 39 bases in frame from base 1. V is reduced by 4 bases and J by 1 base, leaving a spacing of 7 bases between them. Specimen: peripheral blood. The chain is made from TRBV12-3 or TRBV12-4 and TRBJ1-1; the D gene is perhaps TRBD1, from 5 matching bases. The TCR comes from a man between 65 and 80 years old with acute or convalescent COVID-19. The CDR3 is CASSSTGNTEAFF. The bases are TGTGCCAGCAGTTCCACAGGGAACACTGAAGCTTTCTTT.